The 16 T cell receptor beta chains listed next were all sequenced from one sample in a study of T cell repertoires in aging, cancer and after chemotherapy. The template was genomic DNA from peripheral blood, not RNA. TRB rearrangements spanning V, D and J were amplified using mixed TRB-A/B primers. TCRdb redid the calling of the multiplex PCR reads with MiXCR, one entry per CDR3 protein. The sample lists about 10,000 distinct CDR3 sequences, around 38% occurring once. Material: blood. The receptors were sampled from a human donor in good health.

This clonotype is medium-sized (0.01 to 0.1%). The chain uses TRBV29-1 and TRBJ1-2; D ambiguous. The CDR3 has 15 amino acids. V lost 0 bases and J 2 bases, leaving 13 bases between the germline ends. CDR1 is SQVTM and CDR2 is ANQGSEA in the germline V gene. CDR3 residues: CSVEDLGTPNYGYTF. The CDR3 nucleotides read TGCAGCGTTGAAGATCTGGGAACCCCGAACTATGGCTACACCTTC.

The CDR3 sequence is CASSEYGGTLGEQFF. Written as DNA, the CDR3 is TGTGCCAGCAGTGAGTACGGGGGGACTTTGGGGGAGCAGTTCTTC. The rearrangement uses TRBV6-6 and TRBJ2-1; the match to TRBD2 covers 7 bases. The CDR3 is 15 residues long. Trimming removed 5 bases from V and 10 bases from J; junction bases left unmatched: 14. CDR1 MNHNY and CDR2 SVGAGI come from the germline V gene (reference sequence).

This rearrangement joins TRBV28 to TRBJ2-7, with D possibly called TRBD1 or TRBD2 (5 bases each). V was trimmed by 5 bases and J by 4 bases, leaving 24 bases between them. In germline, CDR1 is MDHEN, CDR2 SYDVKM. CDR3 length: 17 residues. The CDR3: CASSPTRGRDQPYEQYV. In nucleotides, the CDR3 is TGTGCCAGCAGTCCCACCCGGGGCAGGGACCAACCGTACGAGCAGTACGTC.

The rearrangement joins TRBV18 to TRBJ1-2; D is perhaps TRBD1 (5 bases). The V gene's germline CDR1 is KGHSH and CDR2 LQKENI. The CDR3 length is 18 residues. V dropped 2 bases and J dropped 1 base, with 20 bases sitting between them. CDR3 nucleotide sequence: TGTGCCAGCTCACCAGTCACAAAAGCCCAGGGCGTTAACTATGGCTACACCTTC. This sequence encodes CASSPVTKAQGVNYGYTF. Using reference TRBV18 and TRBJ1-2 for the parts outside the CDR3, the full variable domain is NAGVMQNPRHLVRRRGQEARLRCSPMKGHSHVYWYRQLPEEGLKFMVYLQKENIIDESGMPKERFSAEFPKEGPSILRIQQVVRGDSAAYFCASSPVTKAQGVNYGYTFGSGTRLTVV.

This clonotype was detected only a few times. The rearrangement uses TRBV30 and TRBJ1-5; D is possibly TRBD1 (5 bases). The CDR3 spans 14 residues. CDR1 and CDR2 from the germline V gene are GTSNPN and SVGIG (reference sequence). V shed 3 bases and J shed 4 bases, with 13 bases lying between them. CDR3 nucleotide sequence: TGTGCCTGGAGCCATGGACAAACTAATCAGCCCCAGCATTTT. This gives the protein CAWSHGQTNQPQHF.

The chain couples TRBV29-1 to TRBJ2-1, with D possibly matching TRBD1 (6 bases). The J call may be incorrect, as the DNA end agrees better with TRBJ2-5. The germline CDR1 and CDR2 sequences are SQVTM and ANQGSEA. The CDR3 is 12 residues long. CDR3 bases: TGCAGCGTAGCTACAGGGTGGGAGACCCAGTACTTC. Its translation: CSVATGWETQYF.

The rearrangement links TRBV6-5 to TRBJ2-2, with D maybe TRBD2 (6 bases). V lost 6 bases and J 4 bases, leaving 15 bases between the germline ends. Germline lookup yields CDR1 MNHEY and CDR2 SVGAGI. This CDR3 region has 15 residues. The CDR3 spells CASRAAGPSTGELFF. The CDR3 DNA follows: TGTGCCAGCAGGGCCGCGGGGCCCAGCACCGGGGAGCTGTTTTTT.

The genes are TRBV4-2 and TRBJ2-5; TRBD1 agrees at 9 bases. This CDR3 has 14 amino acids. Germline CDR1 is LGHNA and CDR2 is YNFKEQ. The V gene end was trimmed by 2 bases and the J gene end by 4 bases; junction bases not matched to a gene: 2. The CDR3: CASSQPGQGETQYF. As DNA, the CDR3 is TGTGCCAGCAGCCAACCGGGACAGGGAGAGACCCAGTACTTC.

This clonotype was picked up a small number of times. V gene TRBV12-3 or TRBV12-4 combines with J gene TRBJ2-2; weak D call: TRBD1 (5 bases). Trimming took off 1 base at V and 0 bases at J, with 12 bases between the two ends. The length of the CDR3 is 17 residues. Here the CDR3 DNA reads TGTGCCAGCAGTTTAGGAACTGACAGCGCGAACACCGGGGAGCTGTTTTTT. This translates into CASSLGTDSANTGELFF.

The J gene is TRBJ1-1, the V gene TRBV30; D is unclear. This CDR3 is built from 12 residues. Looked up from germline, CDR1 is GTSNPN and CDR2 is SVGIG (reference sequence). V lost 2 bases, J lost 1 base, and 5 bases lay in between. The CDR3 protein is CAWSTSNTEAFF. CDR3 nucleotide sequence: TGTGCCTGGAGTACGTCGAACACTGAAGCTTTCTTT.

This sequence joins TRBV7-6 and TRBJ1-6; D unclear. This CDR3 has 15 residues. Germline CDR1 is SGHVS and CDR2 is FNYEAQ. With 1 base removed from V and 6 bases from J, the gap between germline ends came to 10 bases. In DNA form, the CDR3 reads TGTGCCAGCAGCTTAGGCCAGGTGGCTAATTCACCCCTCCACTTT. It specifies CASSLGQVANSPLHF.

The sample holds a few counts of this clonotype. The J gene is TRBJ2-1, the V gene TRBV6-2 or TRBV6-3; TRBD1 aligns across 9 bases. This CDR3 has 16 residues. Per germline, CDR1 MNHEY and CDR2 SVGEGT. The trim removed 2 bases at V and 4 bases at J, leaving 6 bases unmatched. DNA of the CDR3: TGTGCCAGCAGTTACGACAGGGGGGGGTCATACAATGAGCAGTTCTTC. Translation gives CASSYDRGGSYNEQFF.

The gene calls are TRBV19 and TRBJ2-3; the D gene could be TRBD1 or TRBD2 (6 bases each). The CDR3 is 15 residues long. V was trimmed by 5 bases and J by 1 base, leaving 13 bases between them. In germline, CDR1 is LNHDA, CDR2 SQIVND (reference sequence). The CDR3 protein is CASSPPGAGTDTQYF. In nucleotides, the CDR3 is TGTGCCAGTAGTCCCCCGGGGGCTGGCACAGATACGCAGTATTTT.

The chain recombines TRBV10-1 with TRBJ1-6; tentatively, D is TRBD1 (5 bases). The CDR3 extends over 13 amino acids. Germline lookup yields CDR1 WNHNN and CDR2 SYGVQD (reference sequence). With 4 bases removed from V and 10 bases from J, the gap between germline ends came to 11 bases. For the CDR3, the DNA is TGCGCCAGCAGTGGAGGCAGGGACTCACCCCTCCACTTT. The encoded protein is CASSGGRDSPLHF.

This chain uses TRBV19 with TRBJ2-3; D unresolved. The CDR3 consists of 15 residues. The V end was cut by 7 bases, the J end by 2 bases, with 16 bases between. Germline V gene data show CDR1 as LNHDA and CDR2 as SQIVND (reference sequence). CDR3 loop: CASTPDGRYTDTQYF. Here the CDR3 DNA reads TGTGCCAGTACCCCCGACGGACGTTACACAGATACGCAGTATTTT.

CDR3 amino acids: CASSLNRGLAGAFEQFF. The CDR3 coding sequence is TGTGCCAGCAGCTTGAATCGGGGGTTAGCGGGGGCATTTGAGCAGTTCTTC. This sequence joins TRBV5-5 and TRBJ2-1; TRBD2 matches at 9 bases. There are 17 residues in the CDR3. Looked up from germline, CDR1 is SGHKS and CDR2 is YYEKEE (reference sequence). The V segment lost 1 base and the J segment 9 bases; nucleotides outside the gene matches: 14.